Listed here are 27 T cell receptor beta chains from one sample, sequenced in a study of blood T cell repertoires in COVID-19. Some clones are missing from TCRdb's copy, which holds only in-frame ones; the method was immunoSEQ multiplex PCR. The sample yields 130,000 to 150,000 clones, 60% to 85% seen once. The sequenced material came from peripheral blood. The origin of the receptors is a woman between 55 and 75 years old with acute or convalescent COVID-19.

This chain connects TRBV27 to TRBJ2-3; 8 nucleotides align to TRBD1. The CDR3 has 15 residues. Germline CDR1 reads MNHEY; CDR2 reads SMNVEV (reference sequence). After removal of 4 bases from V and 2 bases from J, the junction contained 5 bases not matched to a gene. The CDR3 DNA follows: TGTGCCAGCAGTTACGGACAGGGAAACACAGATACGCAGTATTTT. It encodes CASSYGQGNTDTQYF.

The CDR3 DNA is TGTGCCAGCAGCCAATACGGTCGGGCAGGGGCATCAGACGAGCAGTACTTC. Translation: CASSQYGRAGASDEQYF. The V and J genes are TRBV3-1 (or the pseudogene TRBV3-2) and TRBJ2-7; perhaps TRBD1 as D (6 bases). V gave up 2 bases and J gave up 5 bases, with 22 bases separating them. The CDR3 runs to 17 residues. Germline V lookup: CDR1 LGHDT, CDR2 YNNKEL (reference sequence).

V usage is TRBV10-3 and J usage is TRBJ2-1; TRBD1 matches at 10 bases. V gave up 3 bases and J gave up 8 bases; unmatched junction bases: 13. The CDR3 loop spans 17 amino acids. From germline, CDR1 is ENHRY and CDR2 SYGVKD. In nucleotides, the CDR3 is TGTGCCATCAGTGATCGGGCCGGGACAGGGGACGGGTATGAGCAGTTCTTC. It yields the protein CAISDRAGTGDGYEQFF.

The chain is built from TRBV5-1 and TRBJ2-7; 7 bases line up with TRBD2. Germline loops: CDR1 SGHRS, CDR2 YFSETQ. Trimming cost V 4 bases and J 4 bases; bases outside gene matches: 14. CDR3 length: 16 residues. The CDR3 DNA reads TGCGCCAGCAGCCATCGGGGAAAACGAGCGGGATACGAGCAGTACTTC. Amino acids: CASSHRGKRAGYEQYF.

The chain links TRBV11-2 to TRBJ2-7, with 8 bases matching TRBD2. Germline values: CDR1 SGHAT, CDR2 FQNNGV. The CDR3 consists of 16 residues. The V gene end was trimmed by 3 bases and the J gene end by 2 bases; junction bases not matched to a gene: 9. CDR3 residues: CASSLLRTSTPYEQYF. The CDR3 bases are TGTGCCAGCAGCTTGTTACGGACTAGCACCCCCTACGAGCAGTACTTC.

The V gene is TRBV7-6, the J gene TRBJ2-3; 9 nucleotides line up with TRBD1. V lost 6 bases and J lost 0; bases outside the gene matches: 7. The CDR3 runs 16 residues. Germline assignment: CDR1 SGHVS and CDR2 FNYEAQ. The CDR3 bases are TGTGCCAGCAGTCGGGACAGGGAGACTAGCACAGATACGCAGTATTTT. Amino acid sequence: CASSRDRETSTDTQYF.

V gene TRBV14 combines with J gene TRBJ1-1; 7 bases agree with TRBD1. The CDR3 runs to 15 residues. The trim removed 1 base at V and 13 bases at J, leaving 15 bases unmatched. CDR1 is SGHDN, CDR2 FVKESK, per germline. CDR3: CASSQVEVQGPYGFF. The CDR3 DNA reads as TGTGCCAGCAGCCAAGTGGAAGTACAGGGGCCTTATGGTTTCTTT.

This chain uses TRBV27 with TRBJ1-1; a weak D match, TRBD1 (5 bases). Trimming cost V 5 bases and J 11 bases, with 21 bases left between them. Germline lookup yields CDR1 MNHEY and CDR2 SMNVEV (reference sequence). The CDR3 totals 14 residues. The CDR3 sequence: CASSPGSQGRAAFF. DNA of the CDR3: TGTGCCAGCAGTCCCGGCTCTCAGGGTCGAGCGGCTTTCTTT.

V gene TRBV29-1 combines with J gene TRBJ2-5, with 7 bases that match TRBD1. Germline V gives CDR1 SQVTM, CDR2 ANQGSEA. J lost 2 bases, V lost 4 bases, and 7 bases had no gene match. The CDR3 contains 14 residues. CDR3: CSVAGQVLQETQYF. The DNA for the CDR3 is TGCAGCGTTGCCGGACAGGTTCTACAAGAGACCCAGTACTTC.

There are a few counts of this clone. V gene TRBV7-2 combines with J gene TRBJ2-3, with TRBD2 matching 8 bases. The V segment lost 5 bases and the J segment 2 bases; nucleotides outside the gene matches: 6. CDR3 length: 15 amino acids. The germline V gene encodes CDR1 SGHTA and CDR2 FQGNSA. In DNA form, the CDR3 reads TGTGCCAGCAGCCTACTAGCGGTTTCCACAGATACGCAGTATTTT. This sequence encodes CASSLLAVSTDTQYF.

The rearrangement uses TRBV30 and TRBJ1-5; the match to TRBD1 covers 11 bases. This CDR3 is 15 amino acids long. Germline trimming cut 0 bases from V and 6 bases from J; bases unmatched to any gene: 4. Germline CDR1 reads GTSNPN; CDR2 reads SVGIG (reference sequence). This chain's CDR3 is CAWSVRGTGGQPQHF. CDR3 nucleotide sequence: TGTGCCTGGAGTGTACGGGGGACAGGGGGTCAGCCCCAGCATTTT. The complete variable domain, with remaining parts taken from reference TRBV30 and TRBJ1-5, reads SQTIHQWPATLVQPVGSPLSLECTVEGTSNPNLYWYRQAAGRGLQLLFYSVGIGQISSEVPQNLSASRPQDRQFILSSKKLLLSDSGFYLCAWSVRGTGGQPQHFGDGTRLSIL.

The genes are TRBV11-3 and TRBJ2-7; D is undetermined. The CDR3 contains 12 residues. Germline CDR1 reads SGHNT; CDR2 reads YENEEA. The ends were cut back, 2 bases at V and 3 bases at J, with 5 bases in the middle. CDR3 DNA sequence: TGTGCCAGCAGCTTACCCCTCTACGAGCAGTACTTC. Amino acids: CASSLPLYEQYF.

The CDR3 DNA sequence: TGCAGCACGCGGGACCGAATCAATGAGCAGTTCTTC. This codes for CSTRDRINEQFF. The chain is built from TRBV29-1 and TRBJ2-1, with a possible D match to TRBD2 (6 bases). Germline V gene sequence: CDR1 SQVTM, CDR2 ANQGSEA. This CDR3 region has 12 residues. Trimming cost V 8 bases and J 6 bases, with 14 bases left between them.

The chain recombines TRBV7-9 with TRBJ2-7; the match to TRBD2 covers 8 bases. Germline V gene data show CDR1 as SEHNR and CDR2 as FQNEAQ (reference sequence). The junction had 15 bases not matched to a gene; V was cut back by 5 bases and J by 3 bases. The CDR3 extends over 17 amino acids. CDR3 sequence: CASSPIGTRNLLYEQYF. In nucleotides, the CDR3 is TGTGCCAGCAGCCCGATAGGGACTAGAAATTTGCTCTACGAGCAGTACTTC.

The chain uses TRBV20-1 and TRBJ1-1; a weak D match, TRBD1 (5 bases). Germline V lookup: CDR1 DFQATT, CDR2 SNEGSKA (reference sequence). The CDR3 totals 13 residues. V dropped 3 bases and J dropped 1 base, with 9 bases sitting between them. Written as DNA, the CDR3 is TGCAGTGCTAGTGGCGGGGGGAACACTGAAGCTTTCTTT. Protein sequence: CSASGGGNTEAFF.

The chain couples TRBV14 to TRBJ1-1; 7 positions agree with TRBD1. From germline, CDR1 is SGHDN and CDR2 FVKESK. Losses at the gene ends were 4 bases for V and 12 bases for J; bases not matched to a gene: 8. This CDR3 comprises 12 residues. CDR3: CASSLYRGFPFF. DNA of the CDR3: TGTGCCAGCAGCCTCTACAGGGGTTTTCCTTTCTTT. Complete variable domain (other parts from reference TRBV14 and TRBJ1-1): EAGVTQFPSHSVIEKGQTVTLRCDPISGHDNLYWYRRVMGKEIKFLLHFVKESKQDESGMPNNRFLAERTGGTYSTLKVQPAELEDSGVYFCASSLYRGFPFFGQGTRLTVV.

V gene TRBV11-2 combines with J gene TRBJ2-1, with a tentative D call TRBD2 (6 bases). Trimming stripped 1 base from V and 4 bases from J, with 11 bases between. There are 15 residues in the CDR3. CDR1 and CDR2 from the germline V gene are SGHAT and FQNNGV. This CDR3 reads CASSLVGDWYNEQFF. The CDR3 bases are TGTGCCAGCAGCTTAGTTGGGGACTGGTACAATGAGCAGTTCTTC.

The CDR3 sequence: CASSGTGGAGINYGYTF. The DNA for the CDR3 is TGTGCCAGCAGCGGGACAGGGGGCGCCGGGATCAACTATGGCTACACCTTC. The chain combines TRBV5-5 with TRBJ1-2, with TRBD1 matching 12 bases. V lost 4 bases to trimming and J lost 2 bases; unmatched junction nucleotides: 9. Germline V gives CDR1 SGHKS, CDR2 YYEKEE (reference sequence). The CDR3 runs to 17 residues.

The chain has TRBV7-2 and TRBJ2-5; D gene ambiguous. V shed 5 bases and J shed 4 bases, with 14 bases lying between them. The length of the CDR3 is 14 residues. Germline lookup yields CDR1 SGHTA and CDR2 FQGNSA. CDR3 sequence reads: CASSPTGVRETQYF. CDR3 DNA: TGTGCCAGCAGCCCTACGGGTGTCAGAGAGACCCAGTACTTC.

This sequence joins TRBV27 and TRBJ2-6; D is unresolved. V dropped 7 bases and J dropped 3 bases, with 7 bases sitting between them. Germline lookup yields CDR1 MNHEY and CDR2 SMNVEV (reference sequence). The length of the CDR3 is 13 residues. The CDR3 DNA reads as TGTGCCAGCATGCTCGGTGGGGCCAACGTCCTGACTTTC. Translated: CASMLGGANVLTF.

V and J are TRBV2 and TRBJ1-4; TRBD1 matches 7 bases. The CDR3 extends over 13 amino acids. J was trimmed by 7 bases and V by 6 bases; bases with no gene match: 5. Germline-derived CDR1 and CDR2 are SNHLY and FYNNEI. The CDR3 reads CASRAQGGEKLFF. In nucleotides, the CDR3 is TGTGCCAGCAGGGCCCAGGGGGGTGAAAAACTGTTTTTT.

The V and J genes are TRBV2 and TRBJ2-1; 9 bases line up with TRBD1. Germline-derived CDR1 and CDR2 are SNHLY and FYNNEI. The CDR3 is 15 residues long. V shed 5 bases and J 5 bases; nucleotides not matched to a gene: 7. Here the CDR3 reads CASSSDRGTHNEQFF. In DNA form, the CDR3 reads TGTGCCAGCAGTTCAGACAGGGGGACACACAATGAGCAGTTCTTC.

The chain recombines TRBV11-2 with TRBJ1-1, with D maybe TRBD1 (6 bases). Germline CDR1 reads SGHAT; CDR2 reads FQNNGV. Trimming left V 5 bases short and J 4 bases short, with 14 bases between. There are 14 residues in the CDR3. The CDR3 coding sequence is TGTGCCAGCAGCCTACCCACAGGGAGCACTGAAGCTTTCTTT. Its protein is CASSLPTGSTEAFF.

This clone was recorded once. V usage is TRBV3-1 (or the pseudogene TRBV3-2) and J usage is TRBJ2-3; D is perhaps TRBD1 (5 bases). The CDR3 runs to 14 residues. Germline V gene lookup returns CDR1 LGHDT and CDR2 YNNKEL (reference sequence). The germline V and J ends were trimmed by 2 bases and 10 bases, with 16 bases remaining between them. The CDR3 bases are TGTGCCAGCAGCCAACGGTCCCCAGGGCGCTCGCAGTATTTT. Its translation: CASSQRSPGRSQYF.

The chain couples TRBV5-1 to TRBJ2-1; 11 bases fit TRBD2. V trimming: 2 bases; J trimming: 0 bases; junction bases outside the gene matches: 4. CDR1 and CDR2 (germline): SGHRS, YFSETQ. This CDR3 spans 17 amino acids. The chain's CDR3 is CASSFTSGSVSYNEQFF. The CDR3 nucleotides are TGCGCCAGCAGCTTCACTAGCGGGAGTGTCTCCTACAATGAGCAGTTCTTC.

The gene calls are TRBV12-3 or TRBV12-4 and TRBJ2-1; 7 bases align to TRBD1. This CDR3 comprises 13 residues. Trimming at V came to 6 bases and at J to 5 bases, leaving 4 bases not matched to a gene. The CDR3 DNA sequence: TGTGCCAGCAGATGGACAGGTAACAATGAGCAGTTCTTC. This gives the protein CASRWTGNNEQFF.

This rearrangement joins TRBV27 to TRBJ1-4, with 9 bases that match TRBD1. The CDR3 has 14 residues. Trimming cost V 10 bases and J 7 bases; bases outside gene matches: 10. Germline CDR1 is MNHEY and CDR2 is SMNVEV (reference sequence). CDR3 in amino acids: CATIGRDRVEKLFF. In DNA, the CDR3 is TGTGCCACCATAGGCCGGGACAGGGTTGAAAAACTGTTTTTT.